This TCR beta chain was sequenced during a study of blood T cell repertoires in COVID-19. Study details: Samples came from the United States, Italy and Spain, spanning acute and convalescent COVID-19. PBMCs, B-cell-depleted T cells, or T cells provided the cDNA or gDNA that made up the material.

Deletions cut 8 bases from V and 2 bases from J, with 15 bases between. The CDR3 runs 15 residues. CDR1 is MNHEY, CDR2 SMNVEV, per germline (reference sequence). While infection was still active, Seattle patients were enrolled and then followed longitudinally. As processed by the authors: Amplified reference gene primers provided the basis for estimating nucleated cell counts. Only in-frame clones appear in the TCRdb table, and some are missing; sequencing was by immunoSEQ multiplex PCR. V and J calls and clone size come straight from that table; D and trimming were deduced from the DNA. Counted here are some 300,000 clones, roughly 89% occurring once; the ten biggest clones make up 1.5% to 2%.

The receptor was derived from a woman younger than 45 with COVID-19, enrolled during active disease. The genes are TRBV27 and TRBJ2-2; tentatively, D is TRBD2 (8 bases). The sample consisted of peripheral blood. CDR3 residues: CASRGGTVNTGELFF. CDR3 coding DNA: TGTGCCAGCCGCGGGGGGACAGTTAACACCGGGGAGCTGTTTTTT.